This TCR beta chain was sequenced in a study of cytomegalovirus exposure and HLA in healthy donors. The CDR3 is 18 residues long. Germline V gene data show CDR1 as SGHTA and CDR2 as FQGNSA. Trimming at V came to 5 bases and at J to 6 bases, leaving 13 bases not matched to a gene. PCR involved 60 Vbeta and 13 Jbeta primers. The protocol was immunoSEQ multiplex PCR, while the TCRdb copy is restricted to in-frame clones and leaves out a portion. This table holds roughly 290,000 clones, 70% to 90% found once. This sequence originates from a woman younger than 30 in good health and CMV-seronegative. The specimen was PBMCs. V gene TRBV7-2 combines with J gene TRBJ2-3; 14 nucleotides align to TRBD2. CDR3 protein: CASSQTSGGDGRLDTQYF. The DNA for the CDR3 is TGTGCCAGCAGCCAGACTAGCGGGGGGGATGGGAGGTTGGATACGCAGTATTTT. Drawing the rest from reference TRBV7-2 and TRBJ2-3, the complete variable domain is GAGVSQSPSNKVTEKGKDVELRCDPISGHTALYWYRQSLGQGLEFLIYFQGNSAPDKSGLPSDRFSAERTGGSVSTLTIQRTQQEDSAVYLCASSQTSGGDGRLDTQYFGPGTRLTVL.